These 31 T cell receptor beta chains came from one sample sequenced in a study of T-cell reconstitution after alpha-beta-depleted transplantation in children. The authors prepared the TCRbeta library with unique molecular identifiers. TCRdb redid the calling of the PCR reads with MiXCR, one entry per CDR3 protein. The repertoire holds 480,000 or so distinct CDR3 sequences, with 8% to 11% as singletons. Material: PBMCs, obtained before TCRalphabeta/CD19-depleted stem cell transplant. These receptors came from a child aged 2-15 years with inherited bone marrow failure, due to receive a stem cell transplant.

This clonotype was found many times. CDR3 amino acids: CASSPEGLPPDTQYF. The DNA for the CDR3 is TGTGCCAGCAGCCCCGAGGGACTGCCCCCGGATACGCAGTATTTT. V and J are TRBV28 and TRBJ2-3; possibly TRBD2 for D (6 bases). Trimming took 6 bases from V and 6 from J, leaving 19 bases between them. CDR1 is MDHEN, CDR2 SYDVKM, per germline. This CDR3 spans 15 amino acids.

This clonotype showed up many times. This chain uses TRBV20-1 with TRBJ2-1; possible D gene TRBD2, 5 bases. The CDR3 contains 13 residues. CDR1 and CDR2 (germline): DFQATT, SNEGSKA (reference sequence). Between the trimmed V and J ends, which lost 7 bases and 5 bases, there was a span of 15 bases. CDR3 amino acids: CSVPDWQNNEQFF. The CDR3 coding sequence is TGCAGTGTCCCGGACTGGCAAAACAATGAGCAGTTCTTC.

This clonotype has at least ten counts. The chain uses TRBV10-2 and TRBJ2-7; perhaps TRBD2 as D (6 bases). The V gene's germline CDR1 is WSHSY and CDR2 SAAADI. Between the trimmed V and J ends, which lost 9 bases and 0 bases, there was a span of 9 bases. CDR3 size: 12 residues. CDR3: CASYGGSYEQYF. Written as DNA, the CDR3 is TGCGCCAGTTACGGGGGCTCCTACGAGCAGTACTTC.

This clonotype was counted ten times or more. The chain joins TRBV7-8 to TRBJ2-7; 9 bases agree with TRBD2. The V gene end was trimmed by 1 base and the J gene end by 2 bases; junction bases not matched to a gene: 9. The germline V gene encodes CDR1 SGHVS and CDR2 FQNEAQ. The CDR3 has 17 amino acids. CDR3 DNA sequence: TGTGCCAGCAGCTTAGATTCAGCGGGAGGCGGAACCTACGAGCAGTACTTC. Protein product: CASSLDSAGGGTYEQYF.

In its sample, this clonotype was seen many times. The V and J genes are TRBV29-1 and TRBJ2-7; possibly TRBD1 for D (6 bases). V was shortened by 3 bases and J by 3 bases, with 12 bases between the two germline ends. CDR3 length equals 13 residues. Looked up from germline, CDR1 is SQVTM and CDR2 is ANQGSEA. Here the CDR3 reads CSVDGQTGYEQYF. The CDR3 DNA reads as TGCAGCGTTGACGGACAGACAGGCTACGAGCAGTACTTC.

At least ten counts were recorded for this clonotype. CDR3 in amino acids: CSAIRMGPGNSPLHF. CDR3 bases: TGCAGTGCTATCCGTATGGGACCAGGCAATTCACCCCTCCACTTT. This chain uses TRBV20-1 with TRBJ1-6; maybe TRBD1 (5 bases). In germline, CDR1 is DFQATT, CDR2 SNEGSKA (reference sequence). V was trimmed by 4 bases and J by 7 bases, leaving 17 bases between them. This CDR3 is 15 amino acids long.

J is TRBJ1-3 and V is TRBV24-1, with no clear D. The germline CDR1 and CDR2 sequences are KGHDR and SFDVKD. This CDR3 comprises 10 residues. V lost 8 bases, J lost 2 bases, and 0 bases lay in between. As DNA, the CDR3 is TGTGCCACCACTGGAAACACCATATATTTT. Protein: CATTGNTIYF.

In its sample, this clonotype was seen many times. Here the CDR3 reads CATSRTGGVYGYTF. In nucleotides, the CDR3 is TGTGCCACCAGCAGGACAGGGGGGGTCTATGGCTACACCTTC. The chain uses TRBV15 and TRBJ1-2; 9 nucleotides agree with TRBD1. V trimming: 3 bases; J trimming: 4 bases; junction bases outside the gene matches: 3. The CDR3 is made up of 14 amino acids. Germline loops: CDR1 LNHNV, CDR2 YYDKDF (reference sequence).

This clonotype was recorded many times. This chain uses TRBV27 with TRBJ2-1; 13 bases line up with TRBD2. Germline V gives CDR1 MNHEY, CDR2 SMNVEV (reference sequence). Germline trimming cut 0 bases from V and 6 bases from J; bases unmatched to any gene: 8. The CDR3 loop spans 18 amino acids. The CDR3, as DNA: TGTGCCAGCAGTTTATCGGCACTAGCGGGAGGGCCCGGCAATGAGCAGTTCTTC. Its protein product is CASSLSALAGGPGNEQFF.

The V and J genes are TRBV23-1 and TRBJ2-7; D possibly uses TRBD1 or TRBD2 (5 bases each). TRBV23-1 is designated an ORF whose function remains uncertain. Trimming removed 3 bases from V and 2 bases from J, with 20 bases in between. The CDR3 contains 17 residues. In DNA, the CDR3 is TGCGCCAGCAGTCACGACTCGGGACCCGCAAAAACCTACGAGCAGTACTTC. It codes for CASSHDSGPAKTYEQYF.

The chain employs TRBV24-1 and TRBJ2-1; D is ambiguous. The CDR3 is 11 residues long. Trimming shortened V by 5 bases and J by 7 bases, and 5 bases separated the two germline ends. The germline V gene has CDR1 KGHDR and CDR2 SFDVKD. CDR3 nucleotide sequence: TGTGCCACCAGTGTTTGGAATGAGCAGTTCTTC. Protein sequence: CATSVWNEQFF.

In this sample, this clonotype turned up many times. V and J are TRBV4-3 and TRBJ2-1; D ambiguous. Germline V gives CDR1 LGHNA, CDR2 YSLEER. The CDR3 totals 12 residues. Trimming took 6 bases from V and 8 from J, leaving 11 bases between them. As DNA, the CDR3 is TGCGCCAGCAGGACCCAGCGACATGAGCAGTTCTTC. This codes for CASRTQRHEQFF.

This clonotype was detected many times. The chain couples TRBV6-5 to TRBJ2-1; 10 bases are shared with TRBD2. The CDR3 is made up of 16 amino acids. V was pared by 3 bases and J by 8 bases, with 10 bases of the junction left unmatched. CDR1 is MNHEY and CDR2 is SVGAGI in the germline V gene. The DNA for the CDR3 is TGTGCCAGCAGTTATCGCAGACTAGCGGGTGCGGATGAGCAGTTCTTC. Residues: CASSYRRLAGADEQFF.

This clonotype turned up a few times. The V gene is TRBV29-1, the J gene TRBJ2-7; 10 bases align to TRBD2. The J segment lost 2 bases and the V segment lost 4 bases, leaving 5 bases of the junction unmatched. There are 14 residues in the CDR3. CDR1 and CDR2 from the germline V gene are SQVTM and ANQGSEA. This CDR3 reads CSVVGLAGAYEQYF. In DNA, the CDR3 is TGCAGCGTTGTAGGGCTAGCGGGAGCCTACGAGCAGTACTTC.

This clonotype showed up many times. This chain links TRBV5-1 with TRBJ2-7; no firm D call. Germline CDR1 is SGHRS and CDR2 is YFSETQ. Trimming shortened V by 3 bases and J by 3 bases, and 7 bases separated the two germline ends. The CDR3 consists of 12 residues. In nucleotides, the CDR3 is TGCGCCAGCAGCTCGAACGGCTACGAGCAGTACTTC. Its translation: CASSSNGYEQYF.

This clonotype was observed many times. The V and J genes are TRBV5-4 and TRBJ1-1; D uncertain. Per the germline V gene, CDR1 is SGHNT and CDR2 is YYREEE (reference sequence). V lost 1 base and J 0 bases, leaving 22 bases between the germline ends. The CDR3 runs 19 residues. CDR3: CASSLSFARGLTMNTEAFF. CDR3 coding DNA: TGTGCCAGCAGCTTGAGCTTCGCCCGAGGACTGACCATGAACACTGAAGCTTTCTTT. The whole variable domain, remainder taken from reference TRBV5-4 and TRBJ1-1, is ETGVTQSPTHLIKTRGQQVTLRCSSQSGHNTVSWYQQALGQGPQFIFQYYREEENGRGNFPPRFSGLQFPNYSSELNVNALELDDSALYLCASSLSFARGLTMNTEAFFGQGTRLTVV.

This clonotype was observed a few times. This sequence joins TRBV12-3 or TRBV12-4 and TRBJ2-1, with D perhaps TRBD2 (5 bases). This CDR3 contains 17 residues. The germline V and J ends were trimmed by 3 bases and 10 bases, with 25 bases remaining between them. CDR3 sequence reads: CASSFAFLLRLPEEQFF. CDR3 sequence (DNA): TGTGCCAGCAGTTTTGCTTTTCTTTTGCGACTACCGGAAGAGCAGTTCTTC.

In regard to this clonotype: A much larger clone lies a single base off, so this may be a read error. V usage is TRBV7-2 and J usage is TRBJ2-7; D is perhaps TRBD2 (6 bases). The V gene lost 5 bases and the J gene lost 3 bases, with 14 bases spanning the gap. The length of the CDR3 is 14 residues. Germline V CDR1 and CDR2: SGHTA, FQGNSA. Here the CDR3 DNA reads TGTGCCAGCAGCCCGACTAGGACAAACTACGAGCAGTACTTC. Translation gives CASSPTRTNYEQYF.

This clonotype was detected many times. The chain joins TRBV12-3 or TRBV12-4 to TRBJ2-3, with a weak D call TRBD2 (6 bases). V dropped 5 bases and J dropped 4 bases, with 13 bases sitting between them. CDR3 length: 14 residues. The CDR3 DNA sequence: TGTGCCAGCAGTGGGACTGGGCTCGCAGATACGCAGTATTTT. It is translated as CASSGTGLADTQYF.

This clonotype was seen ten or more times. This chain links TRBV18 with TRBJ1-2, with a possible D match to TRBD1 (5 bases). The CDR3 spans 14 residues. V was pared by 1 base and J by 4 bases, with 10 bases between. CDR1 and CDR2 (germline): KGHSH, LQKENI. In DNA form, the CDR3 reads TGTGCCAGCTCACCACAAAAGGGGCCCTATGGCTACACCTTC. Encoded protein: CASSPQKGPYGYTF.

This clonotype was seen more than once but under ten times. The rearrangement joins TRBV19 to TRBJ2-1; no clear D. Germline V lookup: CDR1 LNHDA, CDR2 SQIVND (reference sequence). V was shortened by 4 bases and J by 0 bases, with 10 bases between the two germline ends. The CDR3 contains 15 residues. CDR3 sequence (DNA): TGTGCCAGTAGTAATACACACGGCTCCTACAATGAGCAGTTCTTC. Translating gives CASSNTHGSYNEQFF.

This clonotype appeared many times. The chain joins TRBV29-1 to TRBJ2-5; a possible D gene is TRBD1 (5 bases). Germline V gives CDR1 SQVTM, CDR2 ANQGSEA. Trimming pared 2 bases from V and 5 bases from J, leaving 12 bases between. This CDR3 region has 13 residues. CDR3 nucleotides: TGCAGCGTTGAAAAGGGGCCGTCGGAGACCCAGTACTTC. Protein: CSVEKGPSETQYF.

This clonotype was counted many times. Here the CDR3 reads CSARSGTSVETQYF. The CDR3 coding sequence is TGCAGTGCCAGGTCCGGGACTAGCGTCGAGACCCAGTACTTC. V is TRBV20-1 and J is TRBJ2-5, with 10 bases that match TRBD2. V was clipped by 6 bases and J by 5 bases; unmatched bases: 9. CDR1 and CDR2 from the germline V gene are DFQATT and SNEGSKA (reference sequence). The CDR3 has 14 amino acids.

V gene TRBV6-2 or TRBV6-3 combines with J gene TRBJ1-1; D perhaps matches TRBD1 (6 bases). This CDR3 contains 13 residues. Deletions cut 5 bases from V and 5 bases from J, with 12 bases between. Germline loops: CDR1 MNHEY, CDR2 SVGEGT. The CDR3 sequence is CASSANRVTEAFF. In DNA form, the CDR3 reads TGTGCCAGCAGTGCCAACAGGGTGACTGAAGCTTTCTTT.

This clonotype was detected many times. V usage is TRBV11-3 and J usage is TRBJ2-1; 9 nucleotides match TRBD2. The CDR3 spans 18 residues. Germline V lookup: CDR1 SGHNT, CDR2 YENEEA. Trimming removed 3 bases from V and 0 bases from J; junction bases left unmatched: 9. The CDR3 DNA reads TGTGCCAGCAGCTTCAGTGCGGGAGGGCGTGGCTCCTACAATGAGCAGTTCTTC. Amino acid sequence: CASSFSAGGRGSYNEQFF. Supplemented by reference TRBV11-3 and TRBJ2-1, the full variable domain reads EAGVVQSPRYKIIEKKQPVAFWCNPISGHNTLYWYLQNLGQGPELLIRYENEEAVDDSQLPKDRFSAERLKGVDSTLKIQPAELGDSAVYLCASSFSAGGRGSYNEQFFGPGTRLTVL.

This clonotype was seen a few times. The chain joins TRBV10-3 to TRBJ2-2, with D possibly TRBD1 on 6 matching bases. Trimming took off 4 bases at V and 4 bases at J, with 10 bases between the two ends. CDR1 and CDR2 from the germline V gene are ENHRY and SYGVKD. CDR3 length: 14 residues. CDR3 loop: CAISAPGATGELFF. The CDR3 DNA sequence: TGTGCCATCAGTGCACCAGGGGCCACCGGGGAGCTGTTTTTT.

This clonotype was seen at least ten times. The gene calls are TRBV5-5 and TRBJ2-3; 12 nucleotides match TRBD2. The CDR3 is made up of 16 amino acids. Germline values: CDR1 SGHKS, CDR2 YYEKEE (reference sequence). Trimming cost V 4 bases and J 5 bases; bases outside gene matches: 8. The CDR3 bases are TGTGCCAGCAGCGGGGCTAGCGGGAGGGCCGGAGATACGCAGTATTTT. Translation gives CASSGASGRAGDTQYF.

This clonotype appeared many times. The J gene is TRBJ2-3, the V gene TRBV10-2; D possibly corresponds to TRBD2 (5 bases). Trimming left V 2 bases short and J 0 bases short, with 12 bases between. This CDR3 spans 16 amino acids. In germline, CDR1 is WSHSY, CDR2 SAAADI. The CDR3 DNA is TGCGCCAGCAGTGAGGGAACTAGATATAGCACAGATACGCAGTATTTT. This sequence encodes CASSEGTRYSTDTQYF.

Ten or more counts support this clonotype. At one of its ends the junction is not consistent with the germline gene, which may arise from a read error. DNA for the CDR3: TGTGCTAGCAGTTTGGGGGAGAACTATGGCTACACCTTC. It specifies CASSLGENYGYTF. The chain has TRBV7-7 and TRBJ1-2; D possibly corresponds to TRBD1 (5 bases). Germline V lookup: CDR1 SSHAT, CDR2 FNYEAQ (reference sequence). CDR3 length equals 13 residues.

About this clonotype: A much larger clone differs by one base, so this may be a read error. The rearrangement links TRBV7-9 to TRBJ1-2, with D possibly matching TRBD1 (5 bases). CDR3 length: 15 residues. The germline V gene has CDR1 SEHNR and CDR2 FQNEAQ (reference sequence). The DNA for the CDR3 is TGTGCCAGCAGCTTAACTCAGGGCCCTAACTATGGCTCCACCTTC. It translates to CASSLTQGPNYGSTF.

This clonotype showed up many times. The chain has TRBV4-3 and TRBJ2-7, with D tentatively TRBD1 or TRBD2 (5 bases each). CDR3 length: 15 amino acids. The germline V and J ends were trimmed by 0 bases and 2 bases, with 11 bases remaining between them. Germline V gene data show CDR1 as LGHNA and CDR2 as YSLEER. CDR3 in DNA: TGCGCCAGCAGCCAAGATCGCCAGGGACCCTACGAGCAGTACTTC. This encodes CASSQDRQGPYEQYF.